This T cell receptor (beta chain) came from a study of blood T cell repertoires in COVID-19. Study information: Both acute and convalescent COVID-19 samples were obtained from the United States, Italy and Spain.

Using immunoSEQ multiplex PCR, the repertoire was profiled, and TCRdb retains in-frame clones only, with some absent. The sample shows about 120,000 clones, 85% to 90% of them seen only once. V was cut by 2 bases and J by 0 bases, with 7 bases left in between. Germline V lookup: CDR1 SGHTA, CDR2 FQGTGA. The CDR3 consists of 14 residues. A Seattle source enrolled patients during active infection and followed them longitudinally. The source is a woman aged 60 to 75 with COVID-19, enrolled during active disease. The J gene is TRBJ2-5, the V gene TRBV7-3, with D possibly TRBD2 on 6 matching bases. Source material: peripheral blood. In DNA form, the CDR3 reads TGTGCCAGCAGCTTAGCGGGGTACCAAGAGACCCAGTACTTC. It codes for CASSLAGYQETQYF.